This T cell receptor beta chain was sequenced for a study of control samples from healthy donors and cancer patients. Trimming removed 4 bases from V and 7 bases from J, with 8 bases in between. The germline gives CDR1 SGHKS, CDR2 YYEKEE (reference sequence). The CDR3 extends over 11 amino acids. Assay used: immunoSEQ multiplex PCR; TCRdb lists only in-frame clones, some missing. This sample has just over 150,000 clones; nearly 95% occur once, and the top ten carry 2% to 2.5%. The receptor comes from a man over 45 in good health. J is TRBJ1-1 and V is TRBV5-5; D is undetermined. The sample comprised blood. The CDR3 protein is CASSPQSEAFF. DNA for the CDR3: TGTGCCAGCAGCCCGCAAAGTGAAGCTTTCTTT.